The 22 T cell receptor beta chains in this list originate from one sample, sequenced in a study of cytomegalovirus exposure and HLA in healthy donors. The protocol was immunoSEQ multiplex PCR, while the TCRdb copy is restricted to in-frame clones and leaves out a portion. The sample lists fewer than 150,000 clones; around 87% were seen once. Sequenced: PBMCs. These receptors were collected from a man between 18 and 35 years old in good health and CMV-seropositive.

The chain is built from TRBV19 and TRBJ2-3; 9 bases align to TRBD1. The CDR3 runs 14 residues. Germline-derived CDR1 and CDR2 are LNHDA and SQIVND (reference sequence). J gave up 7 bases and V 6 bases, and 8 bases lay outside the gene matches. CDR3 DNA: TGTGCCAGTAGGGGGACAGGGCAGGGGAATACGCAGTATTTT. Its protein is CASRGTGQGNTQYF.

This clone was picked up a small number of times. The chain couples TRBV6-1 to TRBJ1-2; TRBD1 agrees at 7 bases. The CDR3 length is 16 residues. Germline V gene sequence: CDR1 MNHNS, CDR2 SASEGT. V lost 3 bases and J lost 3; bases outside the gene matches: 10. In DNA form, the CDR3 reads TGTGCCAGCAGTGAGGCAGGGGGAAGGGAATACTATGGCTACACCTTC. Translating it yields CASSEAGGREYYGYTF.

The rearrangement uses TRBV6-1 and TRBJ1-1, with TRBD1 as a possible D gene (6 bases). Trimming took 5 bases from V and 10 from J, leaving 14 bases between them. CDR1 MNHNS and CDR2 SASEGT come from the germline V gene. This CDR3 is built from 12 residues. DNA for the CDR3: TGTGCCAGCAGTCGACAGGCTAGGGTAGCTTTCTTT. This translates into CASSRQARVAFF.

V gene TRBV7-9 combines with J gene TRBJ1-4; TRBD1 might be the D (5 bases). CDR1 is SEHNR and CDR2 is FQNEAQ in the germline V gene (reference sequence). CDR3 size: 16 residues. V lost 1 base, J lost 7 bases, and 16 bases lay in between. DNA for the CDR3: TGTGCCAGCAGCTTAGGGGTCAGGCAGGGCGGTGAAAAACTGTTTTTT. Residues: CASSLGVRQGGEKLFF.

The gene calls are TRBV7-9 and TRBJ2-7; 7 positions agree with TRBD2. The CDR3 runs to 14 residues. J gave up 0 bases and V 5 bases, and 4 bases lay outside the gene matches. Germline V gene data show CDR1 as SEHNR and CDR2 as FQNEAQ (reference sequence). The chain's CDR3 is CASSPPSGSYEQYF. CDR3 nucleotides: TGTGCCAGCAGCCCTCCTAGCGGCTCCTACGAGCAGTACTTC.

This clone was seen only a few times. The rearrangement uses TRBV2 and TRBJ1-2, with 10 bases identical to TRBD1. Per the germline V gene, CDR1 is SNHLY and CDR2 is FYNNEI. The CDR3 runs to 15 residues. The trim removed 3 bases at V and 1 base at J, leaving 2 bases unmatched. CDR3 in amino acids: CASSEGDRGNYGYTF. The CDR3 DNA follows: TGTGCCAGCAGTGAGGGGGACAGGGGTAACTATGGCTACACCTTC.

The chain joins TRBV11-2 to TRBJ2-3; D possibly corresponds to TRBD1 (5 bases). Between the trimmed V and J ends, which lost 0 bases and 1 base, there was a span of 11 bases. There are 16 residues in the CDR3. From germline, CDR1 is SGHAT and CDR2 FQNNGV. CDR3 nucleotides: TGTGCCAGCAGCTTAGACGGACACGCGGGCACAGATACGCAGTATTTT. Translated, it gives CASSLDGHAGTDTQYF. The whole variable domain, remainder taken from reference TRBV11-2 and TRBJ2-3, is EAGVAQSPRYKIIEKRQSVAFWCNPISGHATLYWYQQILGQGPKLLIQFQNNGVVDDSQLPKDRFSAERLKGVDSTLKIQPAKLEDSAVYLCASSLDGHAGTDTQYFGPGTRLTVL.

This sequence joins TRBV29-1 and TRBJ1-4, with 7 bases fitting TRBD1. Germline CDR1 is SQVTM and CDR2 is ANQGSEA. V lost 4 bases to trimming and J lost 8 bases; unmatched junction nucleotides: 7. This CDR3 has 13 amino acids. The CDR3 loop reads CSVGPRGQEKLFF. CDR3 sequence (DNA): TGCAGCGTTGGTCCGAGGGGGCAGGAAAAACTGTTTTTT.

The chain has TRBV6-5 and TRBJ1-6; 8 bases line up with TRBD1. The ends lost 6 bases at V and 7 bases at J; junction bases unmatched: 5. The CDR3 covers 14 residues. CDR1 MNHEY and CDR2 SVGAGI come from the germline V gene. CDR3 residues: CASRRDRLNSPLHF. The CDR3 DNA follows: TGTGCCAGCAGAAGGGACAGGCTAAATTCACCCCTCCACTTT.

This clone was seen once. CDR3 sequence (DNA): TGCGCCAGCAGCTTAGGGACAGGCCCTCGGAACGTCCTGACTTTC. This sequence encodes CASSLGTGPRNVLTF. The chain joins TRBV5-1 to TRBJ2-6; TRBD1 matches at 8 bases. The V gene end was trimmed by 2 bases and the J gene end by 10 bases; junction bases not matched to a gene: 8. The V gene's germline CDR1 is SGHRS and CDR2 YFSETQ. This CDR3 has 15 residues.

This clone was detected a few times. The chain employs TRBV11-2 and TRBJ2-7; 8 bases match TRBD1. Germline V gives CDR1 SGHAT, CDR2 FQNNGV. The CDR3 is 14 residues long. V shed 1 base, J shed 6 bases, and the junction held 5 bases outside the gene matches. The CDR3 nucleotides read TGTGCCAGCAGCTTAGCAGGGGGCCGGATCGAGCAGTACTTC. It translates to CASSLAGGRIEQYF. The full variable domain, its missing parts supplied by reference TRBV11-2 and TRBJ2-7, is EAGVAQSPRYKIIEKRQSVAFWCNPISGHATLYWYQQILGQGPKLLIQFQNNGVVDDSQLPKDRFSAERLKGVDSTLKIQPAKLEDSAVYLCASSLAGGRIEQYFGPGTRLTVT.

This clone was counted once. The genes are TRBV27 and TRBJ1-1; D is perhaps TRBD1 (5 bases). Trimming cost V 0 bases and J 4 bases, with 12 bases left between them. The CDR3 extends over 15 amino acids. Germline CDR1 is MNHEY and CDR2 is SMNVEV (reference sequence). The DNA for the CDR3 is TGTGCCAGCAGTTTATCGGGGCAGGTGGGCACTGAAGCTTTCTTT. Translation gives CASSLSGQVGTEAFF.

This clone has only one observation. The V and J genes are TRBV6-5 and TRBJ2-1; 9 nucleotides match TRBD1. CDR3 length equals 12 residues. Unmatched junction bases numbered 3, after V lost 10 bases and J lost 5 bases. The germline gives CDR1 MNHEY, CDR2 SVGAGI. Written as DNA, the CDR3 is TGTGCCATCGGACAGGGGAACAATGAGCAGTTCTTC. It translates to CAIGQGNNEQFF.

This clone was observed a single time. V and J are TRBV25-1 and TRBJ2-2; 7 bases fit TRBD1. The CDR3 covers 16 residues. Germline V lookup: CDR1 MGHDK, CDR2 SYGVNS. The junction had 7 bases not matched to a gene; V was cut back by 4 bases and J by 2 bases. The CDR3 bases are TGTGCCAGCAGTGTACTCGGGACAGTTAACACCGGGGAGCTGTTTTTT. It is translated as CASSVLGTVNTGELFF.

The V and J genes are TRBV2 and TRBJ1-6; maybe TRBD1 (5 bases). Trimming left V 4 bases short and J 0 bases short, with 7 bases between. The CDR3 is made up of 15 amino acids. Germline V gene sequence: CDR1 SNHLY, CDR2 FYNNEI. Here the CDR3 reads CASSVDNSYNSPLHF. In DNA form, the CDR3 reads TGTGCCAGCAGTGTGGACAACTCCTATAATTCACCCCTCCACTTT.

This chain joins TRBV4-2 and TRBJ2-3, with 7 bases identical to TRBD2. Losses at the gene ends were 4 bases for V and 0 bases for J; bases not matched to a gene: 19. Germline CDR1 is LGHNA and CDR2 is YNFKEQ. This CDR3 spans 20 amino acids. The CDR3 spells CASSRPPLEAGALSTDTQYF. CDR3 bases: TGTGCCAGCAGCCGACCCCCCTTAGAGGCGGGAGCCCTTAGCACAGATACGCAGTATTTT.

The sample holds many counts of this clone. The CDR3 DNA follows: TGTGCCAGCAGGGTGGCAGGGCAAGAGACCCAGTACTTC. Translation gives CASRVAGQETQYF. The chain combines TRBV7-9 with TRBJ2-5, with D maybe TRBD1 (5 bases). Looked up from germline, CDR1 is SEHNR and CDR2 is FQNEAQ (reference sequence). V lost 6 bases, J lost 2 bases, and 10 bases lay in between. The CDR3 is 13 amino acids.

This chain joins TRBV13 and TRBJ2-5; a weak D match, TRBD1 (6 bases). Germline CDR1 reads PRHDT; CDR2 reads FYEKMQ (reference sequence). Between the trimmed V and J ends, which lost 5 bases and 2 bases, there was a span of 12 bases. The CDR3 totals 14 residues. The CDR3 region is CASSLRTAQETQYF. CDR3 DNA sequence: TGTGCCAGCAGCCTAAGGACAGCACAAGAGACCCAGTACTTC.

DNA of the CDR3: TGTGCCAGCAGTGCCAGGGGCCGTACCCAAGAGACCCAGTACTTC. Its translation: CASSARGRTQETQYF. The V gene is TRBV25-1, the J gene TRBJ2-5; D is perhaps TRBD1 (6 bases). Per the germline V gene, CDR1 is MGHDK and CDR2 is SYGVNS. V lost 4 bases and J lost 1, with 13 bases in between. The CDR3 totals 15 residues.

The CDR3 is CAISGLAGYEQYF. CDR3 coding DNA: TGTGCCATCTCCGGACTAGCGGGGTACGAGCAGTACTTC. The chain joins TRBV10-3 to TRBJ2-7; 12 bases align to TRBD2. Germline V gene lookup returns CDR1 ENHRY and CDR2 SYGVKD. The CDR3 is 13 residues long. Trimming cost V 8 bases and J 4 bases; bases outside gene matches: 3.

The CDR3 spells CASTPPGQGSPLHF. Written as DNA, the CDR3 is TGTGCCAGTACCCCCCCGGGACAGGGTTCACCCCTCCACTTT. The chain couples TRBV19 to TRBJ1-6; TRBD1 aligns across 9 bases. This CDR3 has 14 residues. The V segment lost 7 bases and the J segment 9 bases; nucleotides outside the gene matches: 7. The germline V gene has CDR1 LNHDA and CDR2 SQIVND (reference sequence).

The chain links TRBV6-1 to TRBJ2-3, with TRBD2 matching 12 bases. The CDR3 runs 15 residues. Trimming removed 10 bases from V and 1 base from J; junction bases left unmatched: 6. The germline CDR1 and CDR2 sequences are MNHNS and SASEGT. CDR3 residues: CATNRLAGGTDTQYF. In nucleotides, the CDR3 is TGTGCCACCAACAGACTAGCGGGGGGCACAGATACGCAGTATTTT.